Shown below are 3 T cell receptor beta chains from a single sample sequenced in a study of T cells after yellow fever vaccination. MiXCR, applied by TCRdb to the 5' RACE reads, yields one record per CDR3 protein. Of some 320,000 distinct CDR3 sequences listed, roughly a tenth are singletons. Here the sequenced sample was CD4+ T cells sorted from PBMCs, taken 45 days after the yellow fever booster vaccination. Receptors were obtained from a man aged 18-30 years who received the YFV17D yellow fever vaccine.

This clonotype was seen a handful of times. The rearrangement joins TRBV6-2 or TRBV6-3 to TRBJ2-2; D gene uncertain. V shed 11 bases and J shed 1 base, with 14 bases lying between them. This CDR3 spans 14 amino acids. Looked up from germline, CDR1 is MNHEY and CDR2 is SVGEGT. The CDR3 DNA follows: TGTGCCTGTGAGCTTGGACGGAACACCGGGGAGCTGTTTTTT. Its protein is CACELGRNTGELFF.

This clonotype was seen many times. This sequence joins TRBV6-6 and TRBJ1-5; 7 bases agree with TRBD1. The CDR3 contains 13 residues. Unmatched junction bases numbered 1, after V lost 5 bases and J lost 3 bases. Germline assignment: CDR1 MNHNY and CDR2 SVGAGI (reference sequence). The CDR3 spells CASSGQANQPQHF. CDR3 nucleotides: TGTGCCAGCAGTGGACAGGCCAATCAGCCCCAGCATTTT.

The chain carries TRBV11-2 and TRBJ2-7, with 7 bases lining up with TRBD1. V shed 5 bases and J 4 bases; nucleotides not matched to a gene: 5. The CDR3 extends over 13 amino acids. Per germline, CDR1 SGHAT and CDR2 FQNNGV. This CDR3 reads CASSQQGPYEQYF. The CDR3 coding sequence is TGTGCCAGCAGCCAACAGGGGCCTTACGAGCAGTACTTC.